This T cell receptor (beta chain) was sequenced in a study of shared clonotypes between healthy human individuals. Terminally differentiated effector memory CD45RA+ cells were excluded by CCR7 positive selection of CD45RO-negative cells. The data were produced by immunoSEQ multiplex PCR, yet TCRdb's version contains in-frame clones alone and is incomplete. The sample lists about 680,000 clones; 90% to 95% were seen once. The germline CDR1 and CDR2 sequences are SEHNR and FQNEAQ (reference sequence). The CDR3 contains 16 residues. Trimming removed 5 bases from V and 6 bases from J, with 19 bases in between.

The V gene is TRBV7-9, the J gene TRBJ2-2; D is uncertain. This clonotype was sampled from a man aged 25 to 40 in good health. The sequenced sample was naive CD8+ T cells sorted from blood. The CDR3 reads CASSPTYPPPAGELFF. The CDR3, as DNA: TGTGCCAGCAGCCCCACGTACCCGCCCCCAGCCGGGGAGCTGTTTTTT.